This T cell receptor (beta chain) was found in a study of prognosis after radiotherapy for stage I lung cancer. About the study: While six or seven patients had squamous cell carcinoma tumors, the tumors of 11 to 12 were adenocarcinoma.

Findings and limits, study-wide: Counted unique TCR clones declined after stereotactic body radiation therapy (median approximately 9,600 versus 7,200).

The V and J ends lost 0 bases and 3 bases respectively, with 9 bases between them. Germline V CDR1 and CDR2: SGHRS, YFSETQ. The CDR3 has 14 amino acids. This clonotype has a count of ten or more. Its antigen is not identified. Genomic DNA was subjected to two-round multiplex PCR for amplification of TCR beta CDR3. First-round PCR amplification was performed with primers specific to each TRBV and TRBJ gene. TCRdb itself ran the multiplex PCR reads through MiXCR, one entry per CDR3 protein. The data contain tens of thousands of distinct CDR3 sequences, 48% of them singletons. The source is a donor of 50 years or more with non-small cell lung cancer. The input for sequencing was PBMCs, taken before or after stereotactic body radiation therapy (not recorded which). The rearrangement links TRBV5-1 to TRBJ1-1; D is possibly TRBD1 (6 bases). The CDR3 region is CASSLVQGDTEAFF. CDR3 DNA sequence: TGCGCCAGCAGCTTGGTACAGGGTGACACTGAAGCTTTCTTT.